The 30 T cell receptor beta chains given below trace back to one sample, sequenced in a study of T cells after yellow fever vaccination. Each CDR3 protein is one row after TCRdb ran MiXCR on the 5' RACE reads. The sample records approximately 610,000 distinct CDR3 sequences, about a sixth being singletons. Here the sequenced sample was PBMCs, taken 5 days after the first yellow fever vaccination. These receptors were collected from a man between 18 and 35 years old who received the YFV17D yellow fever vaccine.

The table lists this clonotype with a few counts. CDR3 loop: CASSFPSSYNEQFF. The DNA for the CDR3 is TGCGCCAGCAGCTTTCCGAGCTCCTACAATGAGCAGTTCTTC. The chain links TRBV5-1 to TRBJ2-1; unclear D gene. V was cut by 2 bases and J by 0 bases, with 6 bases left in between. The V gene's germline CDR1 is SGHRS and CDR2 YFSETQ. This CDR3 contains 14 residues.

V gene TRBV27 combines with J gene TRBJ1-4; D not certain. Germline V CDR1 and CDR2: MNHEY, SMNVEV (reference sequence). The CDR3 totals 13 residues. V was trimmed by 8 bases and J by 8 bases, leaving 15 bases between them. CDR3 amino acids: CASGIAPREKLFF. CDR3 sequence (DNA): TGTGCCAGCGGGATCGCCCCCCGAGAAAAACTGTTTTTT.

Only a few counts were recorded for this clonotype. The DNA of the CDR3 is TGCAGCGTTGAAGGGCTACCCAGGGAGACCCAGTACTTC. Encoded protein: CSVEGLPRETQYF. This chain joins TRBV29-1 and TRBJ2-5; D call uncertain. The germline V gene has CDR1 SQVTM and CDR2 ANQGSEA. This CDR3 has 13 amino acids. Trimming took off 1 base at V and 5 bases at J, with 11 bases between the two ends.

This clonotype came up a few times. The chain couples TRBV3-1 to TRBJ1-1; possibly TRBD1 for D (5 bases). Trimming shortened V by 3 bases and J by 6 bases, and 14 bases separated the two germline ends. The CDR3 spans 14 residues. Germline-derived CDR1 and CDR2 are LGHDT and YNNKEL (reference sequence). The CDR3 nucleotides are TGTGCCAGCAGCCAGACTTCCGGGGCCGCTGAAGCTTTCTTT. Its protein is CASSQTSGAAEAFF. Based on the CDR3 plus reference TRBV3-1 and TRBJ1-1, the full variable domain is DTAVSQTPKYLVTQMGNDKSIKCEQNLGHDTMYWYKQDSKKFLKIMFSYNNKELIINETVPNRFSPKSPDKAHLNLHINSLELGDSAVYFCASSQTSGAAEAFFGQGTRLTVV.

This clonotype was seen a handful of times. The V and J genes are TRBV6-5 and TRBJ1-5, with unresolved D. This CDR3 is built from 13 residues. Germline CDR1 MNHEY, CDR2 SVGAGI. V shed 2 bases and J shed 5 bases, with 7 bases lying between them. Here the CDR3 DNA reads TGTGCCAGCAGTTACGACCGTTATCAGCCCCAGCATTTT. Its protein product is CASSYDRYQPQHF.

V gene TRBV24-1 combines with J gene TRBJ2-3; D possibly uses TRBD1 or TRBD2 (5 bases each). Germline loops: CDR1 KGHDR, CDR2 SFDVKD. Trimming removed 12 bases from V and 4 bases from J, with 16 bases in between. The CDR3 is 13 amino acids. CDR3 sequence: CAAAGTSSDTQYF. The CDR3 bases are TGTGCCGCTGCCGGGACCAGCTCAGATACGCAGTATTTT.

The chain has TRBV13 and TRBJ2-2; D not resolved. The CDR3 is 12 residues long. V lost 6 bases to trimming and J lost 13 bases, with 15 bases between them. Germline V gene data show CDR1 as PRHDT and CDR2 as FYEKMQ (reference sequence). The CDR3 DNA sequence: TGTGCCAGCAGACCCGGCTGGGGTGGGCTGTTTTTT. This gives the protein CASRPGWGGLFF.

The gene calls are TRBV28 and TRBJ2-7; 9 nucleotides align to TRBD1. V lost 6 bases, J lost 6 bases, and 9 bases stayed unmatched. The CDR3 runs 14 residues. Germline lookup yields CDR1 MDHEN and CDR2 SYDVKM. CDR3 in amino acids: CASRPGRTGVEQYV. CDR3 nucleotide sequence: TGTGCCAGCAGACCCGGTCGGACAGGGGTCGAGCAGTACGTC.

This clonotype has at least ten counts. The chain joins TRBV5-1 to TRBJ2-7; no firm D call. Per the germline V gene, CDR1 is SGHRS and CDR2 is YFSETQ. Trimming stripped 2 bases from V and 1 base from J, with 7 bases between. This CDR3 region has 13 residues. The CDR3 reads CASSFEGSYEQYF. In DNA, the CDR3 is TGCGCCAGCAGCTTTGAAGGATCCTACGAGCAGTACTTC.

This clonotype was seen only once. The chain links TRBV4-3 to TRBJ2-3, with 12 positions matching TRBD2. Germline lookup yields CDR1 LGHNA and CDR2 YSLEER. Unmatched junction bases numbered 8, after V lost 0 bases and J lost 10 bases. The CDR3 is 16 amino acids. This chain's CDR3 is CASSQDGLAGGQAQYF. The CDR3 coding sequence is TGCGCCAGCAGCCAAGATGGGCTAGCGGGGGGGCAGGCGCAGTATTTT.

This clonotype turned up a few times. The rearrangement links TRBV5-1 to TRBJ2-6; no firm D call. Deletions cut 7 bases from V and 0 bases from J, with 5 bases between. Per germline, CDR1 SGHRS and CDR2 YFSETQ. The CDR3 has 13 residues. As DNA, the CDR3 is TGCGCCAGCCCGAGCTCTGGGGCCAACGTCCTGACTTTC. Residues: CASPSSGANVLTF.

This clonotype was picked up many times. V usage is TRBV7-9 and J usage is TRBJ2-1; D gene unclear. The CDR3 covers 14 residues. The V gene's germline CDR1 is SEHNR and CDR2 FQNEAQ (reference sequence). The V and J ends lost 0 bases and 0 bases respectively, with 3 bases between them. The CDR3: CASSLAGSYNEQFF. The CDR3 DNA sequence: TGTGCCAGCAGCTTAGCAGGCTCCTACAATGAGCAGTTCTTC.

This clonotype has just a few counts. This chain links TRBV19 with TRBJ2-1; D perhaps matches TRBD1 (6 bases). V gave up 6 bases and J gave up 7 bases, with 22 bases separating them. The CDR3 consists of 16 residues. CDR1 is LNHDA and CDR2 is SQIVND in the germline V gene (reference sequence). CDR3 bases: TGTGCCAGTAGCCGAGAGCTGGTCAGGGGAAAAAATGAGCAGTTCTTC. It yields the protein CASSRELVRGKNEQFF.

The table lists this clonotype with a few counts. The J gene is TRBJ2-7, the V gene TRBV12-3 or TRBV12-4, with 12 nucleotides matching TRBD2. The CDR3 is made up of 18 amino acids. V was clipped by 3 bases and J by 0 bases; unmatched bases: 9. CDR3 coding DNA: TGTGCCAGCAGTTTGAGACTAGCGGGGGACAACAACTCCTACGAGCAGTACGTC. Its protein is CASSLRLAGDNNSYEQYV.

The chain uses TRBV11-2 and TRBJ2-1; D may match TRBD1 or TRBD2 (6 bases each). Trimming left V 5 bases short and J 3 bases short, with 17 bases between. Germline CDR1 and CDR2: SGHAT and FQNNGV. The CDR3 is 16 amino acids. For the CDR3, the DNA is TGTGCCAGCAGCCCCAGGGGACTGGAATACTACAATGAGCAGTTCTTC. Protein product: CASSPRGLEYYNEQFF.

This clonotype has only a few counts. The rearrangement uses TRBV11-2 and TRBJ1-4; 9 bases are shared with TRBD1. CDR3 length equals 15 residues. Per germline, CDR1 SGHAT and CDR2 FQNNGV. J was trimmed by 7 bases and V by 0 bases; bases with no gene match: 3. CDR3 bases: TGTGCCAGCAGCTTAGATCCGGGACAGGGTGAAAAACTGTTTTTT. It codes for CASSLDPGQGEKLFF.

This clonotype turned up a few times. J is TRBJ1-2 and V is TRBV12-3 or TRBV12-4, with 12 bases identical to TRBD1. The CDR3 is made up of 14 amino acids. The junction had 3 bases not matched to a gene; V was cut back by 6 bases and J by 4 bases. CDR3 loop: CASRGTGGAYGYTF. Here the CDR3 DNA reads TGTGCCAGCAGGGGGACAGGGGGCGCCTATGGCTACACCTTC.

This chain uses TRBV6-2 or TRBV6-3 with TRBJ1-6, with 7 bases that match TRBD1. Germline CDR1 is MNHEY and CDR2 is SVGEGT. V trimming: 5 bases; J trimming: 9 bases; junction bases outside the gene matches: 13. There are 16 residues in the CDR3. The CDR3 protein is CASSPPSQGTRSPLHF. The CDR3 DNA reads TGTGCCAGCAGTCCCCCCTCACAGGGGACCCGTTCACCCCTCCACTTT.

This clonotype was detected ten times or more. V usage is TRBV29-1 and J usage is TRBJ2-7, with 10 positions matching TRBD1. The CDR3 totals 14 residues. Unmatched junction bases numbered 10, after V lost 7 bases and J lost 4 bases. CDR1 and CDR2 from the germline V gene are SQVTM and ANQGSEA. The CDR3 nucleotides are TGCAGCGCTACCCGGGGGACAGGGGCGTACGAGCAGTACTTC. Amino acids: CSATRGTGAYEQYF.

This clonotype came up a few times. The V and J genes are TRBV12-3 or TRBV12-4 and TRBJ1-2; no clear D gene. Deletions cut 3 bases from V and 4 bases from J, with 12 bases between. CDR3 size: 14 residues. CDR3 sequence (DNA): TGTGCCAGCAGTTTGTTTCGGCAGCCCTATGGCTACACCTTC. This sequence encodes CASSLFRQPYGYTF.

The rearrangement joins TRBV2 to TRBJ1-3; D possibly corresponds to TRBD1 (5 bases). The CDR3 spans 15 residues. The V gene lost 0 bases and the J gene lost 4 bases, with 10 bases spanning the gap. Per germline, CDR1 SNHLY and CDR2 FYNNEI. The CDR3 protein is CASSEAGGPGNTIYF. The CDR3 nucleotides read TGTGCCAGCAGTGAAGCGGGGGGTCCAGGAAACACCATATATTTT.

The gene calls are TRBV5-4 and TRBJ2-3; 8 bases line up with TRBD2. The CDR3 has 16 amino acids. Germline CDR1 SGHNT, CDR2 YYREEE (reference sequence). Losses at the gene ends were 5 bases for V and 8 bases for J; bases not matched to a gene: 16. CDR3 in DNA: TGTGCCAGCAGGACCGAAGCGGGGGCGGGGTGGGGTACGCAGTATTTT. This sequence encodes CASRTEAGAGWGTQYF.

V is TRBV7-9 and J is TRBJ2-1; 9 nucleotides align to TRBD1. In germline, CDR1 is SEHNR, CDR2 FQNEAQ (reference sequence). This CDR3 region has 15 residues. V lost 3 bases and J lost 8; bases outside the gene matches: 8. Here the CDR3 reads CASSLPGQGGDEQFF. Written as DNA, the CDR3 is TGTGCCAGCAGCTTGCCGGGACAGGGTGGGGATGAGCAGTTCTTC.

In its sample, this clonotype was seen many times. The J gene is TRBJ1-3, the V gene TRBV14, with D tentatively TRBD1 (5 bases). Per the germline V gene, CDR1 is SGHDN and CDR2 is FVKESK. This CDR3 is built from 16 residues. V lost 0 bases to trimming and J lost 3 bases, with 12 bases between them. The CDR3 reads CASSQDPGRIGNTIYF. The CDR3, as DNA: TGTGCCAGCAGCCAAGACCCAGGGAGGATTGGAAACACCATATATTTT.

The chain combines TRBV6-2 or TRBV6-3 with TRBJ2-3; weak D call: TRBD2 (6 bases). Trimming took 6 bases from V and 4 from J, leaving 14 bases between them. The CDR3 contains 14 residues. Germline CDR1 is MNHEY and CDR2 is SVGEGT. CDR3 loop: CASSRPGLSDTQYF. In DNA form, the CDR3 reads TGTGCCAGCAGCCGGCCGGGACTTTCAGATACGCAGTATTTT.

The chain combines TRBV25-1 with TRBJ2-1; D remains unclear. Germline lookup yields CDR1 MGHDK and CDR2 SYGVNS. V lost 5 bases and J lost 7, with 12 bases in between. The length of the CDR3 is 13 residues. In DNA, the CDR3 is TGTGCCAGCAGTATCGCCCTAGAGAATGAGCAGTTCTTC. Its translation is CASSIALENEQFF. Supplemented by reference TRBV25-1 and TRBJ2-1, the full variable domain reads EADIYQTPRYLVIGTGKKITLECSQTMGHDKMYWYQQDPGMELHLIHYSYGVNSTEKGDLSSESTVSRIRTEHFPLTLESARPSHTSQYLCASSIALENEQFFGPGTRLTVL.

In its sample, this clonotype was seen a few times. CDR3 residues: CASSPDRVAYNEQFF. In nucleotides, the CDR3 is TGTGCCAGCAGCCCGGACAGGGTGGCCTACAATGAGCAGTTCTTC. The rearrangement joins TRBV12-3 or TRBV12-4 to TRBJ2-1, with 8 nucleotides matching TRBD1. This CDR3 region has 15 residues. V shed 6 bases and J 2 bases; nucleotides not matched to a gene: 6.

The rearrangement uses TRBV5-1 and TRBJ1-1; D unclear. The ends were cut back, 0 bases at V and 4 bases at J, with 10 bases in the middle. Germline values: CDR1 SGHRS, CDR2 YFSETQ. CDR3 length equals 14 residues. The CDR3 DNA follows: TGCGCCAGCAGCTTGGCCCTCAGCTCCACTGAAGCTTTCTTT. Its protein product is CASSLALSSTEAFF.

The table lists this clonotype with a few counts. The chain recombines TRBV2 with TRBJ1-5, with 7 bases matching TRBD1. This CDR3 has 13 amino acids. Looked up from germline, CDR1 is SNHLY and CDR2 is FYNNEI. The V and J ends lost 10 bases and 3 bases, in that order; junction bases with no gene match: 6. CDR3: CATLQGDNQPQHF. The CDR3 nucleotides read TGTGCCACCCTGCAGGGGGACAATCAGCCCCAGCATTTT.

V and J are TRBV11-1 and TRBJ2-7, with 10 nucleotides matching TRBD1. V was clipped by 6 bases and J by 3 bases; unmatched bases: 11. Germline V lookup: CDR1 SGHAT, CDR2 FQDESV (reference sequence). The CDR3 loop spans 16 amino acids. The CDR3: CASSSATGQGNYEQYF. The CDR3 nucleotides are TGTGCCAGCAGTTCGGCGACGGGACAGGGGAACTACGAGCAGTACTTC. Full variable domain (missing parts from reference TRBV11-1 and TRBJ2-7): EAEVAQSPRYKITEKSQAVAFWCDPISGHATLYWYRQILGQGPELLVQFQDESVVDDSQLPKDRFSAERLKGVDSTLKIQPAELGDSAMYLCASSSATGQGNYEQYFGPGTRLTVT.